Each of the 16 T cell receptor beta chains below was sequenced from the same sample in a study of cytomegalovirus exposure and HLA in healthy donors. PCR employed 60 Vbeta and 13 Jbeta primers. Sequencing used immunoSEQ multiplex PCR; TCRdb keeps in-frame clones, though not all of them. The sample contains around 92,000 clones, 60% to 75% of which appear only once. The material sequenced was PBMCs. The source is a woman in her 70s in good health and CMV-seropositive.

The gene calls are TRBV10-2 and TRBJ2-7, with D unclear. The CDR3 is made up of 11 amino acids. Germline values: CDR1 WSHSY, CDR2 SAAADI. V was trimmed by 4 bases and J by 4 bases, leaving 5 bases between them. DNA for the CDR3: TGCGCCAGCAGTGTATCGTACGAGCAGTACTTC. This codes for CASSVSYEQYF.

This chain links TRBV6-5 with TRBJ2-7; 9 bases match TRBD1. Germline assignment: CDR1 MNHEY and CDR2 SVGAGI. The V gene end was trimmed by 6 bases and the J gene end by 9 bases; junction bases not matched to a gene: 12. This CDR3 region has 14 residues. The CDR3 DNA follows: TGTGCCAGCAGGCGCGGGACAGCGGGACAGGGGCAGTACTTC. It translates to CASRRGTAGQGQYF.

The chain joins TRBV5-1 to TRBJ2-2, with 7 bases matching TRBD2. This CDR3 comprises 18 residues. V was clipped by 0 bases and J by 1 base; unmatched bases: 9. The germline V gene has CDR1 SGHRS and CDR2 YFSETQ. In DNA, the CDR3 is TGCGCCAGCAGCTTGGGGGCTAGCGGAATGAAGAACACCGGGGAGCTGTTTTTT. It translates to CASSLGASGMKNTGELFF.

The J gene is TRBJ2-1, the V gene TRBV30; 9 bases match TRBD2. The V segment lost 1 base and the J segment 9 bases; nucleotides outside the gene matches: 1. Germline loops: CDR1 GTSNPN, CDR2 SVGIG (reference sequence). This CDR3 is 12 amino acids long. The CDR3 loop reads CAWSGLAAEQFF. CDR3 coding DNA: TGTGCCTGGAGTGGACTAGCGGCTGAGCAGTTCTTC.

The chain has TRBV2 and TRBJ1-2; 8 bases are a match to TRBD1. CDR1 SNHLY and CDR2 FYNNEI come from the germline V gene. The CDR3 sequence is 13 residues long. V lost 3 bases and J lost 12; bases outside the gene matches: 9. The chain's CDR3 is CASSESPTGDNTF. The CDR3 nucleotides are TGTGCCAGCAGTGAGAGTCCGACAGGGGACAACACCTTC. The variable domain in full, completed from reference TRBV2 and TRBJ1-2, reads EPEVTQTPSHQVTQMGQEVILRCVPISNHLYFYWYRQILGQKVEFLVSFYNNEISEKSEIFDDQFSVERPDGSNFTLKIRSTKLEDSAMYFCASSESPTGDNTFGSGTRLTVV.

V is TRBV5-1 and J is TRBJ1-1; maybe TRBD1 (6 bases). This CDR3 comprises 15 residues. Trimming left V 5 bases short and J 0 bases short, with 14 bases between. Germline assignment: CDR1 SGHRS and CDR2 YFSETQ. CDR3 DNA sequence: TGCGCCAGCAGAATCAGGGGAGAAGTGAACACTGAAGCTTTCTTT. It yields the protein CASRIRGEVNTEAFF.

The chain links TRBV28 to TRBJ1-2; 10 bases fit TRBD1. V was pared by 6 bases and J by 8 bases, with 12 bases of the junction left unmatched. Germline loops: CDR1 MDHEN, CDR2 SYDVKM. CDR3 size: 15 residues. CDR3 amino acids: CASSVTGTGAFGYTF. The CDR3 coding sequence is TGTGCCAGCAGCGTGACCGGGACAGGGGCTTTCGGCTACACCTTC.

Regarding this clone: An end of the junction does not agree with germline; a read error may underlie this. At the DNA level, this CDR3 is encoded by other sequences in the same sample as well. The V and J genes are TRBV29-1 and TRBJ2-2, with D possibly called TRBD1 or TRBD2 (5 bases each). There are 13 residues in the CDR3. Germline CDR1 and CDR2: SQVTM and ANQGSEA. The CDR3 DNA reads TGTAGCGTTGGGGGAGCGAGTGCCGGGGAGCTGTTTTTT. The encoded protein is CSVGGASAGELFF.

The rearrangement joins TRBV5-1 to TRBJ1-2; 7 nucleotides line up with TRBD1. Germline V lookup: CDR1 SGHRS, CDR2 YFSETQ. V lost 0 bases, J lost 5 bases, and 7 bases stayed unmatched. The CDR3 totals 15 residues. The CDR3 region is CASSLGVRGTYGYTF. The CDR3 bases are TGCGCCAGCAGCTTGGGAGTCAGGGGGACGTATGGCTACACCTTC. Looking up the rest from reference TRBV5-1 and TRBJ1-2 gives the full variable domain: KAGVTQTPRYLIKTRGQQVTLSCSPISGHRSVSWYQQTPGQGLQFLFEYFSETQRNKGNFPGRFSGRQFSNSRSEMNVSTLELGDSALYLCASSLGVRGTYGYTFGSGTRLTVV.

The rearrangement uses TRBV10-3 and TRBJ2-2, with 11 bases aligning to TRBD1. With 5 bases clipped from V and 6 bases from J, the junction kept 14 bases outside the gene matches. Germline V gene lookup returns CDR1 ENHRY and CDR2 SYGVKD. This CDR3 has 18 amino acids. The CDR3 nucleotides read TGTGCCATCAGTAACAATCGACCGGGACAGGGGGATCCCGGGGAGCTGTTTTTT. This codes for CAISNNRPGQGDPGELFF.

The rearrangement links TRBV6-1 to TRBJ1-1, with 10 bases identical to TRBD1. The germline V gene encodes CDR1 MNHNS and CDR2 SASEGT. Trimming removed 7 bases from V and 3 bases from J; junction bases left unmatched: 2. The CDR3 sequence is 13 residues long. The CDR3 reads CASKGQGYTEAFF. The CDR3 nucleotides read TGTGCCAGCAAGGGACAGGGGTACACTGAAGCTTTCTTT.

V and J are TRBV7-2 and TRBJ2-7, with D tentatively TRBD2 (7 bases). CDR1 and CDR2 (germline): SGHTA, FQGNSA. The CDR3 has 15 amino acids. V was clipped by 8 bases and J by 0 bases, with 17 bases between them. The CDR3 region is CASVPGASGSYEQYF. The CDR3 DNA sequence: TGTGCCAGCGTCCCGGGGGCTAGCGGCTCCTACGAGCAGTACTTC.

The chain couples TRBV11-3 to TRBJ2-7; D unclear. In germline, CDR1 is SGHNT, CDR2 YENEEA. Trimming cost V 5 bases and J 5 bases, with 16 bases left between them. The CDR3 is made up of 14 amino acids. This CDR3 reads CASSPSRFLNEQYF. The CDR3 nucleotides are TGTGCCAGCAGCCCGTCTCGGTTCCTAAACGAGCAGTACTTC.

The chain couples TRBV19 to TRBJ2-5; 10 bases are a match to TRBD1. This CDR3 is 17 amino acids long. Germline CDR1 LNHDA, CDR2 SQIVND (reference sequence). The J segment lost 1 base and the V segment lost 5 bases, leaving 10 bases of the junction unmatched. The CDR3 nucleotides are TGTGCCAGTAGTCTCTGGGACAGGGGAACTATCCAAGAGACCCAGTACTTC. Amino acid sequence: CASSLWDRGTIQETQYF.

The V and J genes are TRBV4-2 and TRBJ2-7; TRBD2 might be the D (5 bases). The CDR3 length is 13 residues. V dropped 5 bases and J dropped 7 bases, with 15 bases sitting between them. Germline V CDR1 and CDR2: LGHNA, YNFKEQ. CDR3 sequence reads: CASSWTGVGEQYF. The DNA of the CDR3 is TGTGCCAGCAGCTGGACCGGGGTTGGGGAGCAGTACTTC.

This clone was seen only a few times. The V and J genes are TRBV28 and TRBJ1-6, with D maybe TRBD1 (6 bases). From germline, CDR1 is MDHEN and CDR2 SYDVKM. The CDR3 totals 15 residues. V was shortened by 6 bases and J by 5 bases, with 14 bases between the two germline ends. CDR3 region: CASRIAGAHNSPLHF. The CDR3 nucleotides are TGTGCCAGCAGGATTGCAGGGGCCCATAATTCACCCCTCCACTTT.